This TCR beta chain was retrieved from a study of blood T cell repertoires in COVID-19. For the study at large: COVID-19 samples collected from the United States, Italy and Spain covered acute and convalescent phases. T cells, B-cell-depleted T cells, or PBMCs supplied cDNA or gDNA.

Original data processing: Scientists estimated how many nucleated cells there were by amplifying reference gene primers. Assay used: immunoSEQ multiplex PCR; TCRdb lists only in-frame clones, some missing. V, J and clone size reflect that table, while D and trimming were determined from the DNA. The table includes about 50,000 clones, more than 80% detected once. The clonotype was recovered from a man aged 55-75 years with acute or convalescent COVID-19. The specimen was peripheral blood.

In DNA form, the CDR3 reads TGTGCCAGTAGTCCGGGTAGCGGGAGGTCGAACACCGGGGAGCTGTTTTTT. It translates to CASSPGSGRSNTGELFF. The chain employs TRBV19 and TRBJ2-2, with 10 bases aligning to TRBD2. CDR1 and CDR2 from the germline V gene are LNHDA and SQIVND (reference sequence). Trimming took 5 bases from V and 0 from J; bases not matched to a gene: 6. The CDR3 is 17 amino acids. The full variable domain, its missing parts supplied by reference TRBV19 and TRBJ2-2, is DGGITQSPKYLFRKEGQNVTLSCEQNLNHDAMYWYRQDPGQGLRLIYYSQIVNDFQKGDIAEGYSVSREKKESFPLTVTSAQKNPTAFYLCASSPGSGRSNTGELFFGEGSRLTVL.